The 9 T cell receptor beta chains reported below all come from one sample, sequenced in a study of vaccination effects on CD4 cells after COVID-19. Which antigens these TCRs recognize remains unknown. The culture ran for 9 to 11 days, and then CD4+ T cells were isolated. Using immunoSEQ multiplex PCR, the repertoire was profiled, and TCRdb retains in-frame clones only, with some absent. The repertoire includes some 23,000 clones, around 69% of them detected once, and more than 9.5% sits in the top ten. Sample: CD4+ T cells from PBMCs cultured without peptide, taken before COVID-19 vaccination. These receptors originate from a human donor who received a COVID-19 vaccine.

The rearrangement links TRBV19 to TRBJ2-7, with TRBD1 matching 10 bases. Germline assignment: CDR1 LNHDA and CDR2 SQIVND (reference sequence). The ends lost 5 bases at V and 0 bases at J; junction bases unmatched: 4. This CDR3 spans 15 amino acids. CDR3 coding DNA: TGTGCCAGTAGTCCGAGGACAGGGGGCTCCTACGAGCAGTACTTC. Protein sequence: CASSPRTGGSYEQYF.

The chain recombines TRBV10-3 with TRBJ2-6; D is undetermined. The CDR3 has 14 residues. Between the trimmed V and J ends, which lost 6 bases and 1 base, there was a span of 7 bases. Germline CDR1 and CDR2: ENHRY and SYGVKD. The CDR3 DNA follows: TGTGCCATCAGAAGGGATTCTGGGGCCAACGTCCTGACTTTC. This codes for CAIRRDSGANVLTF.

This chain links TRBV3-1 (or the pseudogene TRBV3-2) with TRBJ1-4, with TRBD1 as a possible D gene (5 bases). Between the trimmed V and J ends, which lost 1 base and 0 bases, there was a span of 6 bases. Germline V CDR1 and CDR2: LGHDT, YNNKEL (reference sequence). The CDR3 runs 15 residues. CDR3 bases: TGTGCCAGCAGCCAAGGGGGGGCAACTAATGAAAAACTGTTTTTT. This codes for CASSQGGATNEKLFF.

The rearrangement uses TRBV6-1 and TRBJ1-4, with D tentatively TRBD1 (5 bases). The V end lost 2 bases, the J end lost 7 bases, and 11 bases lay between the germline ends. The CDR3 extends over 14 amino acids. Germline V gene data show CDR1 as MNHNS and CDR2 as SASEGT. CDR3 nucleotides: TGTGCCAGCAGTGAACGGGCGGGGGGTGAAAAACTGTTTTTT. Translating it yields CASSERAGGEKLFF.

V is TRBV3-1 (or the pseudogene TRBV3-2) and J is TRBJ1-4; TRBD1 matches 7 bases. V trimming: 7 bases; J trimming: 5 bases; junction bases outside the gene matches: 4. Germline V CDR1 and CDR2: LGHDT, YNNKEL (reference sequence). This CDR3 has 13 residues. This CDR3 reads CASTRGGNEKLFF. For the CDR3, the DNA is TGTGCCAGCACCAGGGGGGGGAATGAAAAACTGTTTTTT.

The J gene is TRBJ1-4, the V gene TRBV30; D unclear. The CDR3 spans 14 residues. The V end lost 2 bases, the J end lost 1 base, and 8 bases lay between the germline ends. Germline assignment: CDR1 GTSNPN and CDR2 SVGIG (reference sequence). The CDR3 region is CAWSFGITNEKLFF. Here the CDR3 DNA reads TGTGCCTGGAGTTTCGGTATAACTAATGAAAAACTGTTTTTT.

In its sample, this clone was seen a few times. This chain connects TRBV5-1 to TRBJ2-7; D is possibly TRBD1 or TRBD2 (5 bases each). The CDR3 is made up of 12 amino acids. Trimming took 0 bases from V and 4 from J, leaving 5 bases between them. CDR1 and CDR2 from the germline V gene are SGHRS and YFSETQ. CDR3 bases: TGCGCCAGCAGCTTGGGGGGGTACGAGCAGTACTTC. Translated: CASSLGGYEQYF. Complete variable domain (other parts from reference TRBV5-1 and TRBJ2-7): KAGVTQTPRYLIKTRGQQVTLSCSPISGHRSVSWYQQTPGQGLQFLFEYFSETQRNKGNFPGRFSGRQFSNSRSEMNVSTLELGDSALYLCASSLGGYEQYFGPGTRLTVT.

The V call is TRBV29-1, the J call TRBJ2-5; D is unresolved. V lost 4 bases and J 0 bases, leaving 6 bases between the germline ends. Germline V gene lookup returns CDR1 SQVTM and CDR2 ANQGSEA. The CDR3 consists of 12 residues. CDR3 in amino acids: CSVGGHQETQYF. The CDR3 DNA reads as TGCAGCGTTGGCGGTCACCAAGAGACCCAGTACTTC.

The chain employs TRBV6-1 and TRBJ2-7, with TRBD1 matching 9 bases. The CDR3 consists of 14 residues. Germline values: CDR1 MNHNS, CDR2 SASEGT. V was clipped by 3 bases and J by 6 bases; unmatched bases: 6. CDR3 in amino acids: CASSDGTGRREQYF. The CDR3 DNA is TGTGCCAGCAGTGACGGGACAGGGAGGCGCGAGCAGTACTTC.